This T cell receptor beta chain came from a study of cytomegalovirus exposure and HLA in healthy donors. Notes on the study in general: Analysis performed later showed TCR beta chains linked to HLA being more clonally expanded than equally common others. A previous analysis found most TCR beta V segments productive roughly 87% or roughly 30% of the time.

The PCR had 60 Vbeta and 13 Jbeta primers. The method was immunoSEQ multiplex PCR; TCRdb's version includes in-frame clones alone and lacks a portion of them. The sample shows approximately 160,000 clones, around 80% of them seen only once. V shed 4 bases and J shed 1 base, with 14 bases lying between them. Germline V gene sequence: CDR1 SGHRS, CDR2 YFSETQ. There are 15 residues in the CDR3. On this clone: Its antigen remains unknown.

Sequencing was done on a sample of PBMCs. The chain combines TRBV5-1 with TRBJ2-5, with D possibly being TRBD1 (5 bases). This clonotype was obtained from a woman in her 30s in good health and CMV-seropositive. The CDR3 DNA follows: TGCGCCAGCAGCCATTCTATCGACAGCCAAGAGACCCAGTACTTC. It yields the protein CASSHSIDSQETQYF.